The 28 T cell receptor beta chains in this list originate from one sample, sequenced in a study of cytomegalovirus exposure and HLA in healthy donors. The PCR employed 60 Vbeta primers together with 13 Jbeta primers. Sequenced by immunoSEQ multiplex PCR; TCRdb stores in-frame clones only, minus some. This table holds approximately 120,000 clones, around 82% found once. Sequences were obtained from PBMCs. These receptors were taken from a man aged 35-49 years in good health and CMV-seronegative.

CDR3: CASSSRDRGKYEQFF. For the CDR3, the DNA is TGTGCCAGCAGCTCCCGGGACAGGGGTAAGTATGAGCAGTTCTTC. The rearrangement uses TRBV7-2 and TRBJ2-1, with TRBD1 matching over 10 bases. The CDR3 contains 15 residues. Germline V gene sequence: CDR1 SGHTA, CDR2 FQGNSA. The trim removed 4 bases at V and 8 bases at J, leaving 8 bases unmatched. Based on the CDR3 plus reference TRBV7-2 and TRBJ2-1, the full variable domain is GAGVSQSPSNKVTEKGKDVELRCDPISGHTALYWYRQSLGQGLEFLIYFQGNSAPDKSGLPSDRFSAERTGGSVSTLTIQRTQQEDSAVYLCASSSRDRGKYEQFFGPGTRLTVL.

The rearrangement links TRBV10-1 to TRBJ2-4, with a tentative D call TRBD2 (6 bases). The V gene lost 0 bases and the J gene lost 0 bases, with 12 bases spanning the gap. The germline gives CDR1 WNHNN, CDR2 SYGVQD (reference sequence). There are 17 residues in the CDR3. The CDR3 here is CASSESRDSLAKNIQYF. The CDR3 bases are TGCGCCAGCAGTGAGTCAAGGGACTCACTAGCCAAAAACATTCAGTACTTC.

The V and J genes are TRBV4-1 and TRBJ2-7; TRBD1 matches at 8 bases. This CDR3 contains 17 residues. Germline CDR1 MGHRA, CDR2 YSYEKL. After removal of 4 bases from V and 1 base from J, the junction contained 12 bases not matched to a gene. The CDR3 reads CASSRVRGQAGSYEQYF. The DNA of the CDR3 is TGCGCCAGCAGCCGAGTAAGGGGACAGGCTGGGTCCTACGAGCAGTACTTC.

The chain uses TRBV9 and TRBJ2-1; D may be TRBD1 (5 bases). The CDR3 runs 15 residues. V was shortened by 5 bases and J by 10 bases, with 22 bases between the two germline ends. CDR1 and CDR2 from the germline V gene are SGDLS and YYNGEE. DNA of the CDR3: TGTGCCAGCAGTGAAACTCTAGACAGCCTTGAAGAGCAGTTCTTC. Protein: CASSETLDSLEEQFF.

In DNA, the CDR3 is TGTGCCAGCAGCTTAGCGCTGGGACAGGGATCGGGGTATGGCTACACCTTC. It translates to CASSLALGQGSGYGYTF. The V gene is TRBV7-2, the J gene TRBJ1-2; 9 bases map to TRBD1. After removal of 0 bases from V and 5 bases from J, the junction contained 10 bases not matched to a gene. Per germline, CDR1 SGHTA and CDR2 FQGNSA. This CDR3 contains 17 residues.

The gene calls are TRBV27 and TRBJ1-2; a weak D match, TRBD1 (6 bases). The CDR3 length is 16 residues. Germline V gene sequence: CDR1 MNHEY, CDR2 SMNVEV (reference sequence). Trimming removed 6 bases at V and 10 bases at J, with 27 bases between. The CDR3 spells CASSRRGFRDIPNYTF. CDR3 coding DNA: TGTGCCAGCAGCCGCCGGGGATTTCGGGACATCCCCAACTACACCTTC.

The J gene is TRBJ2-1, the V gene TRBV7-2; a possible D gene is TRBD2 (7 bases). The CDR3 loop spans 14 amino acids. Trimming shortened V by 1 base and J by 10 bases, and 14 bases separated the two germline ends. The germline V gene encodes CDR1 SGHTA and CDR2 FQGNSA. The CDR3 loop is CASSLGLSGGEQFF. The DNA of the CDR3 is TGTGCCAGCAGCTTAGGTCTCTCGGGGGGCGAGCAGTTCTTC.

V usage is TRBV7-9 and J usage is TRBJ1-1, with 8 bases aligning to TRBD1. Per the germline V gene, CDR1 is SEHNR and CDR2 is FQNEAQ (reference sequence). The CDR3 has 14 amino acids. The trim removed 1 base at V and 5 bases at J, leaving 3 bases unmatched. CDR3 residues: CASSLGTGKTEAFF. DNA for the CDR3: TGTGCCAGCAGCTTAGGGACAGGGAAGACTGAAGCTTTCTTT.

This rearrangement joins TRBV10-3 to TRBJ2-7; maybe TRBD2 (5 bases). CDR3 size: 13 residues. The germline V gene encodes CDR1 ENHRY and CDR2 SYGVKD. The germline V and J ends were trimmed by 8 bases and 3 bases, with 14 bases remaining between them. The CDR3: CAIGGYRIYEQYF. The CDR3 region has the DNA TGTGCCATCGGCGGGTATCGGATCTACGAGCAGTACTTC.

To note about this clone: Other DNA sequences in this specimen translate into the identical CDR3. The J gene is TRBJ2-7, the V gene TRBV5-1; 8 bases agree with TRBD1. Unmatched junction bases numbered 6, after V lost 4 bases and J lost 6 bases. The CDR3 is made up of 13 amino acids. CDR1 SGHRS and CDR2 YFSETQ come from the germline V gene. Here the CDR3 DNA reads TGCGCCAGCAGCCGTACAGGGGGGTTCGAGCAGTACTTC. Residues: CASSRTGGFEQYF.

This clone occurred a few times. The chain links TRBV4-3 to TRBJ1-1; D is uncertain. The CDR3 extends over 15 amino acids. Germline V lookup: CDR1 LGHNA, CDR2 YSLEER. Trimming took off 0 bases at V and 4 bases at J, with 12 bases between the two ends. The CDR3 is CASSQESGVATEAFF. Written as DNA, the CDR3 is TGCGCCAGCAGCCAAGAATCCGGGGTAGCCACTGAAGCTTTCTTT.

V and J are TRBV5-6 and TRBJ1-5; D is unresolved. CDR1 is SGHDT, CDR2 YYEEEE, per germline. The V end lost 0 bases, the J end lost 5 bases, and 9 bases lay between the germline ends. CDR3 length equals 14 residues. The CDR3: CASSLGGPDQPQHF. CDR3 DNA sequence: TGTGCCAGCAGCTTGGGCGGGCCAGATCAGCCCCAGCATTTT.

This chain joins TRBV2 and TRBJ1-1; 12 positions match TRBD1. V shed 6 bases and J 5 bases; nucleotides not matched to a gene: 4. There are 14 residues in the CDR3. CDR1 is SNHLY and CDR2 is FYNNEI in the germline V gene. The CDR3 coding sequence is TGTGCCAGCAGCCGGGACAGGGGGCTTACTGAAGCTTTCTTT. This gives the protein CASSRDRGLTEAFF. Filled out from reference TRBV2 and TRBJ1-1, the complete variable domain reads EPEVTQTPSHQVTQMGQEVILRCVPISNHLYFYWYRQILGQKVEFLVSFYNNEISEKSEIFDDQFSVERPDGSNFTLKIRSTKLEDSAMYFCASSRDRGLTEAFFGQGTRLTVV.

V is TRBV7-6 and J is TRBJ1-4; D not resolved. The CDR3 length is 15 residues. Between the trimmed V and J ends, which lost 1 base and 8 bases, there was a span of 14 bases. CDR1 is SGHVS and CDR2 is FNYEAQ in the germline V gene. CDR3 nucleotides: TGTGCCAGCAGCTTAGAGAGTCATCCGTCCGAAAAACTGTTTTTT. Its translation: CASSLESHPSEKLFF. Combining the CDR3 with reference TRBV7-6 and TRBJ1-4 gives the whole variable domain GAGVSQSPRYKVTKRGQDVALRCDPISGHVSLYWYRQALGQGPEFLTYFNYEAQQDKSGLPNDRFSAERPEGSISTLTIQRTEQRDSAMYRCASSLESHPSEKLFFGSGTQLSVL.

This clone was recorded a few times. The chain carries TRBV7-9 and TRBJ1-5; 8 positions agree with TRBD1. Germline CDR1 and CDR2: SEHNR and FQNEAQ (reference sequence). J lost 7 bases, V lost 5 bases, and 10 bases had no gene match. CDR3 length equals 15 residues. Written as DNA, the CDR3 is TGTGCCAGCAGCCATGGACAGGGAATCATACAGCCCCAGCATTTT. It encodes CASSHGQGIIQPQHF.

The chain's CDR3 is CASSSGTSLETQYF. The CDR3 region has the DNA TGTGCCAGCAGCTCCGGGACTAGCTTGGAGACCCAGTACTTC. The chain carries TRBV7-2 and TRBJ2-5; 9 bases map to TRBD2. The germline CDR1 and CDR2 sequences are SGHTA and FQGNSA. The junction had 5 bases not matched to a gene; V was cut back by 4 bases and J by 5 bases. CDR3 length equals 14 residues.

The chain couples TRBV7-3 to TRBJ1-2; unclear D gene. The V and J ends lost 6 bases and 5 bases respectively, with 13 bases between them. The CDR3 has 13 amino acids. Germline loops: CDR1 SGHTA, CDR2 FQGTGA. CDR3 nucleotide sequence: TGTGCCAGCAGGCCTCAAGGCGGGTATGGCTACACCTTC. It specifies CASRPQGGYGYTF.

Only one count was recorded for this clone. This sequence joins TRBV28 and TRBJ2-7; 7 nucleotides match TRBD2. The CDR3 covers 12 residues. The V gene end was trimmed by 6 bases and the J gene end by 4 bases; junction bases not matched to a gene: 3. The germline V gene encodes CDR1 MDHEN and CDR2 SYDVKM. The CDR3 DNA reads TGTGCCAGCAGCAGGGAGGGGTACGAGCAGTACTTC. This sequence encodes CASSREGYEQYF.

This chain uses TRBV5-4 with TRBJ1-6; 7 bases agree with TRBD1. The CDR3 loop spans 14 amino acids. In germline, CDR1 is SGHNT, CDR2 YYREEE (reference sequence). V was clipped by 4 bases and J by 7 bases; unmatched bases: 5. As DNA, the CDR3 is TGTGCCAGCAGCCCGGGACAGAAAAATTCACCCCTCCACTTT. This encodes CASSPGQKNSPLHF.

The V and J genes are TRBV5-1 and TRBJ1-1, with D unresolved. Trimming took off 5 bases at V and 5 bases at J, with 7 bases between the two ends. This CDR3 comprises 11 residues. CDR1 and CDR2 (germline): SGHRS, YFSETQ. Here the CDR3 DNA reads TGCGCCAGCAGTCAGGATACTGAAGCTTTCTTT. This sequence encodes CASSQDTEAFF.

This clone was picked up a small number of times. The chain recombines TRBV5-1 with TRBJ2-7, with D perhaps TRBD1 (5 bases). Germline CDR1 and CDR2: SGHRS and YFSETQ. The CDR3 extends over 13 amino acids. V lost 2 bases, J lost 0 bases, and 6 bases lay in between. The CDR3 coding sequence is TGCGCCAGCAGCTTTGACAGCTCCTACGAGCAGTACTTC. Translated, it gives CASSFDSSYEQYF. The entire variable domain, with the rest obtained from reference TRBV5-1 and TRBJ2-7, is as follows: KAGVTQTPRYLIKTRGQQVTLSCSPISGHRSVSWYQQTPGQGLQFLFEYFSETQRNKGNFPGRFSGRQFSNSRSEMNVSTLELGDSALYLCASSFDSSYEQYFGPGTRLTVT.

Written as DNA, the CDR3 is TGTGCCAGCACCTACGCGGGGGGCACTGAAGCTTTCTTT. It is translated as CASTYAGGTEAFF. This rearrangement joins TRBV6-5 to TRBJ1-1; D perhaps matches TRBD1 (5 bases). The germline CDR1 and CDR2 sequences are MNHEY and SVGAGI. The CDR3 consists of 13 residues. V lost 7 bases and J lost 4, with 13 bases in between.

This chain links TRBV4-3 with TRBJ2-7; TRBD2 agrees at 7 bases. V was pared by 4 bases and J by 2 bases, with 2 bases of the junction left unmatched. This CDR3 spans 13 amino acids. From germline, CDR1 is LGHNA and CDR2 YSLEER. CDR3 nucleotides: TGCGCCAGCAGCCCAGCGGGGACCTACGAGCAGTACTTC. It codes for CASSPAGTYEQYF.

The chain combines TRBV7-2 with TRBJ1-5, with 7 bases matching TRBD1. Germline CDR1 is SGHTA and CDR2 is FQGNSA. This CDR3 is 16 amino acids long. With V trimmed by 4 bases and J by 3 bases, 9 bases remained unmatched. CDR3 region: CASSSYRGGINQPQHF. Here the CDR3 DNA reads TGTGCCAGCAGCTCGTACAGGGGAGGCATCAATCAGCCCCAGCATTTT.

V gene TRBV15 combines with J gene TRBJ2-2, with D uncertain. Germline V CDR1 and CDR2: LNHNV, YYDKDF (reference sequence). V dropped 1 base and J dropped 4 bases, with 4 bases sitting between them. The CDR3 totals 13 residues. CDR3 amino acids: CATSRAGTGELFF. The CDR3 nucleotides read TGTGCCACCAGCAGAGCCGGCACCGGGGAGCTGTTTTTT.

The rearrangement links TRBV7-9 to TRBJ2-2, with D unclear. This CDR3 spans 13 amino acids. The V gene lost 3 bases and the J gene lost 4 bases, with 6 bases spanning the gap. Germline V lookup: CDR1 SEHNR, CDR2 FQNEAQ (reference sequence). CDR3 DNA: TGTGCCAGCAGCTTTCCTTCCACCGGGGAGCTGTTTTTT. This gives the protein CASSFPSTGELFF.

The CDR3 here is CASRTGTGNEKLFF. The DNA of the CDR3 is TGTGCCAGCAGGACCGGGACAGGGAACGAAAAACTGTTTTTT. The V gene is TRBV7-6, the J gene TRBJ1-4, with TRBD1 matching 9 bases. The CDR3 covers 14 residues. The V gene end was trimmed by 6 bases and the J gene end by 8 bases; junction bases not matched to a gene: 7. CDR1 and CDR2 from the germline V gene are SGHVS and FNYEAQ.

This clone was found a few times. J is TRBJ1-4 and V is TRBV27; 9 bases are a match to TRBD1. J gave up 0 bases and V 7 bases, and 9 bases lay outside the gene matches. CDR3 length equals 17 residues. Germline lookup yields CDR1 MNHEY and CDR2 SMNVEV (reference sequence). The CDR3 bases are TGTGCCAGCACTAAGAAGGGACAGGGCACAACTAATGAAAAACTGTTTTTT. It yields the protein CASTKKGQGTTNEKLFF.